The sequence of this TCR beta chain was determined in a study of blood T cell repertoires in COVID-19. Across the study: Both acute and convalescent COVID-19 samples were obtained from the United States, Italy and Spain. Sample material is recorded as cDNA or gDNA derived from T cells, B-cell-depleted T cells, or PBMCs.

Germline CDR1 LNHDA, CDR2 SQIVND (reference sequence). V trimming: 6 bases; J trimming: 0 bases; junction bases outside the gene matches: 7. The CDR3 contains 15 residues. In the source study's methods: Cell counts per sample came from amplifying reference gene primers. Some clones are missing from TCRdb's copy, which holds only in-frame ones; the method was immunoSEQ multiplex PCR. For V, J and clone size, that table is used; D and trimming come from the DNA. Of under 300,000 clones listed, under 85% are singletons. The specimen was peripheral blood. The source is a human donor in a cohort sampled during active COVID-19. J is TRBJ1-1 and V is TRBV19, with 7 nucleotides matching TRBD1. CDR3 in amino acids: CASSQTGRLNTEAFF. The CDR3 coding sequence is TGTGCCAGTAGCCAGACAGGGCGGTTGAACACTGAAGCTTTCTTT.